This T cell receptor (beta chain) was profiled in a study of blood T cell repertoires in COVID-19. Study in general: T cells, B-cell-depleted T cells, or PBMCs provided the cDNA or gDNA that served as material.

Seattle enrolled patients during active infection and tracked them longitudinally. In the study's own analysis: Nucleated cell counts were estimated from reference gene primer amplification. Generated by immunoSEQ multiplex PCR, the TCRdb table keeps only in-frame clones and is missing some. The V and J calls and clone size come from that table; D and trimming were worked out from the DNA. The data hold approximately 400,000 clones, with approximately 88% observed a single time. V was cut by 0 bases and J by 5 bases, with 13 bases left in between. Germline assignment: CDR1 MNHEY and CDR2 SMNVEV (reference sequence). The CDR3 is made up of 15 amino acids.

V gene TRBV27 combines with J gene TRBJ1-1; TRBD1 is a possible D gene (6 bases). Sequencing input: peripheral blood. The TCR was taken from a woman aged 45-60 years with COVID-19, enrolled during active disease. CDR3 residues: CASSLSEQGITEAFF. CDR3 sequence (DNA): TGTGCCAGCAGTTTATCGGAACAGGGTATTACTGAAGCTTTCTTT.